This record looks at one T cell receptor (beta chain) sequence and its context. This sample was included in a study of blood T cell repertoires in COVID-19. The germline CDR1 and CDR2 sequences are SGHNT and YYREEE (reference sequence). The CDR3 extends over 15 amino acids. Trimming took off 2 bases at V and 5 bases at J, with 13 bases between the two ends. Sequenced by immunoSEQ multiplex PCR; TCRdb stores in-frame clones only, minus some. Found here are over 25,000 clones, 87% of them singletons; the top ten hold roughly 14%. The TCR was taken from a human donor in a cohort sampled during active COVID-19. The donor label of this sample is uncertain. The rearrangement uses TRBV5-4 and TRBJ1-4, with D uncertain. The specimen sequenced was peripheral blood. CDR3 DNA sequence: TGTGCCAGCAGCTTTAGTGGGAGCAAGAATGAAAAACTGTTTTTT. As protein: CASSFSGSKNEKLFF.